This T cell receptor (beta chain) appears in the sequencing data of a study of T-cell reconstitution after alpha-beta-depleted transplantation in children. Preparation of the TCRbeta library involved a method that used unique molecular identifiers. TCRdb passed the PCR reads through MiXCR, listing each CDR3 protein once. The table has about 230,000 distinct CDR3 sequences, 9.7% seen once. Trimming removed 5 bases from V and 4 bases from J, with 11 bases in between. From germline, CDR1 is SGHTA and CDR2 FQGNSA. This CDR3 is built from 13 residues. This clonotype is judged large. This TCR was recovered from a human donor who donated a stem cell graft to a child with SCID. The sample here was PBMCs from the stem cell graft donor, taken from the stem cell graft. This chain links TRBV7-2 with TRBJ1-2; a weak D match, TRBD1 (5 bases). CDR3 bases: TGTGCCAGCAGCCTGGGTGGGGGCTATGGCTACACCTTC. Encoded protein: CASSLGGGYGYTF.